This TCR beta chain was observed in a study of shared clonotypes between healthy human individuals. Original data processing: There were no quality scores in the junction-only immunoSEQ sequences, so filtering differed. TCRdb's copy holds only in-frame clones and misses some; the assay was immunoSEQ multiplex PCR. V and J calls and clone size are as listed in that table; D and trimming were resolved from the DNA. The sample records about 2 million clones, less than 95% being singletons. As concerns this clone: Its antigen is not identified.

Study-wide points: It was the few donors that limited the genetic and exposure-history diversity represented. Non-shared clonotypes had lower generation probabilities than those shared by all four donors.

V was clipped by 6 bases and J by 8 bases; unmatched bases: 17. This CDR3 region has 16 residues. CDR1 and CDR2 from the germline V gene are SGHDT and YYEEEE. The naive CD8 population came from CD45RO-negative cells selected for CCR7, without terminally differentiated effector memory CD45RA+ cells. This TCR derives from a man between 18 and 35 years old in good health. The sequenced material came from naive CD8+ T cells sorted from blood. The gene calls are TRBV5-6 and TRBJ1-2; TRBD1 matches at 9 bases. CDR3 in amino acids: CASTPTGGPFQLGYTF. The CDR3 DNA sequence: TGTGCCAGCACCCCGACAGGGGGGCCTTTTCAACTAGGCTACACCTTC.